Listed below are T cell receptor beta chains from one sample, sequenced in a study of identical twins. From the 5' RACE reads, TCRdb called clonotypes with MiXCR, one entry per CDR3 protein. This table holds about 520,000 distinct CDR3 sequences, about 20% found once. The data also belong to a second study, concerning T cells expressing NK-cell markers.

Specimen: CD4+ T cells sorted from blood. Source of these receptors: a woman between 18 and 30 years old in good health. CDR3s include the opening cysteine and the closing phenylalanine or tryptophan. Fields, in order: CDR3 DNA, CDR3 protein, D gene, CDR3 length, J gene, clone size, V gene. D genes are given only for firm matches. Clone size is not always given. Where it is, it says once, few, many or a class for expanded clones.

CDR3nt: TGTGCCAGCAGCACACGGCGGGTAAGCTCCTACAATGAGCAGTTCTTC
CDR3aa: CASSTRRVSSYNEQFF
d_gene: NA
len: 16
j_gene: TRBJ2-1
abundance: NA
v_gene: TRBV3-1

CDR3nt: TGTGCCAGCAGCTGGGACCTAACTCCGACGGAGACCCAGTACTTC
CDR3aa: CASSWDLTPTETQYF
d_gene: NA
len: 15
j_gene: TRBJ2-5
abundance: NA
v_gene: TRBV7-2

CDR3nt: TGCAGTGCTACACTAGCTCGGTCGGCTAGCGGGGCCTACGAGCAGTACTTC
CDR3aa: CSATLARSASGAYEQYF
d_gene: TRBD2
len: 17
j_gene: TRBJ2-7
abundance: NA
v_gene: TRBV20-1

CDR3nt: TGTGCCAGCAGCACCACACAAGAGACCCAGTACTTC
CDR3aa: CASSTTQETQYF
d_gene: NA
len: 12
j_gene: TRBJ2-5
abundance: NA
v_gene: TRBV7-2

CDR3nt: TGTGCCATCAGTGGGGGACTGGGGGAGTTCTTC
CDR3aa: CAISGGLGEFF
d_gene: NA
len: 11
j_gene: TRBJ2-1
abundance: NA
v_gene: TRBV10-3

CDR3nt: TGTGCCATCGGGAGACAGGGTTCGCCTGGGGCCAACGTCCTGACTTTC
CDR3aa: CAIGRQGSPGANVLTF
d_gene: TRBD1
len: 16
j_gene: TRBJ2-6
abundance: many
v_gene: TRBV10-3

CDR3nt: TGTGCCAGCAGTCCGCATGGGGGGCCGAGCGAGCAGTACTTC
CDR3aa: CASSPHGGPSEQYF
d_gene: NA
len: 14
j_gene: TRBJ2-7
abundance: few
v_gene: TRBV6-2/TRBV6-3

CDR3nt: TGTGCCATCAGTGAAGAGGGGCCCAATCAGCCCCAGCATTTT
CDR3aa: CAISEEGPNQPQHF
d_gene: NA
len: 14
j_gene: TRBJ1-5
abundance: few
v_gene: TRBV10-3

CDR3nt: TGTGCCAGCAGGACGGGGACAGGCCCCAGTGGGAGGACCGGGGAGCTGTTTTTT
CDR3aa: CASRTGTGPSGRTGELFF
d_gene: TRBD1
len: 18
j_gene: TRBJ2-2
abundance: few
v_gene: TRBV6-1

CDR3nt: TGTGCCAGCAGCTTAGACAGGGGCCCCTACGAGCAGTACTTC
CDR3aa: CASSLDRGPYEQYF
d_gene: TRBD1
len: 14
j_gene: TRBJ2-7
abundance: many
v_gene: TRBV7-9

CDR3nt: TGCGCCAGCAGCGCGGACATTTCTAGCACAGATACGCAGTATTTT
CDR3aa: CASSADISSTDTQYF
d_gene: NA
len: 15
j_gene: TRBJ2-3
abundance: NA
v_gene: TRBV5-1

CDR3nt: TGTGCCAGCAGTCCCCGTGAACCCTACGAGCAGTACTTC
CDR3aa: CASSPREPYEQYF
d_gene: NA
len: 13
j_gene: TRBJ2-7
abundance: once
v_gene: TRBV12-3/TRBV12-4

CDR3nt: TGTGCCAGCTCACCACCTATGCTCCCAGATACGCAGTATTTT
CDR3aa: CASSPPMLPDTQYF
d_gene: NA
len: 14
j_gene: TRBJ2-3
abundance: NA
v_gene: TRBV18

CDR3nt: TGTGCCAGCAGCCAAGCGGAGAGTTTTTCGAGTGCGAACACCGGGGAGCTGTTTTTT
CDR3aa: CASSQAESFSSANTGELFF
d_gene: NA
len: 19
j_gene: TRBJ2-2
abundance: NA
v_gene: TRBV4-2

CDR3nt: TGTGCCAGCGGCCCGGGGGGATCCTACGAGCAGTACTTC
CDR3aa: CASGPGGSYEQYF
d_gene: TRBD2
len: 13
j_gene: TRBJ2-7
abundance: NA
v_gene: TRBV9

CDR3nt: TGCAGCGTTTTCTTCGAGGGCAGGGAGAACTATGGCTACACCTTC
CDR3aa: CSVFFEGRENYGYTF
d_gene: NA
len: 15
j_gene: TRBJ1-2
abundance: few
v_gene: TRBV29-1

CDR3nt: TGTGCCAGCAGCCCCCAGACCACCCCAAACAATGAGCAGTTCTTC
CDR3aa: CASSPQTTPNNEQFF
d_gene: NA
len: 15
j_gene: TRBJ2-1
abundance: NA
v_gene: TRBV7-8

CDR3nt: TGCAGTGCTAGAGACCGAAAAGGATCTGGAAACACCATATATTTT
CDR3aa: CSARDRKGSGNTIYF
d_gene: NA
len: 15
j_gene: TRBJ1-3
abundance: NA
v_gene: TRBV20-1

CDR3nt: TGTGCCAGCAGAGACTCAGGGGTTGGCGGCTACACCTTC
CDR3aa: CASRDSGVGGYTF
d_gene: NA
len: 13
j_gene: TRBJ1-2
abundance: few
v_gene: TRBV25-1

CDR3nt: TGCAGTGCTAAACTTACGGGAGGGCTCTCCTACGAGCAGTACTTC
CDR3aa: CSAKLTGGLSYEQYF
d_gene: TRBD2
len: 15
j_gene: TRBJ2-7
abundance: NA
v_gene: TRBV20-1